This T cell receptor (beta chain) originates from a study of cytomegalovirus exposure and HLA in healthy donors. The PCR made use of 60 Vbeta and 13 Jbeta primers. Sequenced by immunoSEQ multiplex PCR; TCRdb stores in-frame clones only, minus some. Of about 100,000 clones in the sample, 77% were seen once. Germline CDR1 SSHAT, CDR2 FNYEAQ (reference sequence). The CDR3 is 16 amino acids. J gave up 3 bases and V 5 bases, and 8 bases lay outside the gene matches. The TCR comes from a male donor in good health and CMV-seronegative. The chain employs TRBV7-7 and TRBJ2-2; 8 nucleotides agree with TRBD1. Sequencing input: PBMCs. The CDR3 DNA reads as TGTGCCAGCAGCCTCGGGACAGGCGACTACACCGGGGAGCTGTTTTTT. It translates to CASSLGTGDYTGELFF.